This TCR beta chain originates from a study of T cells in Graves' hyperthyroidism and ophthalmopathy. What was amplified from RNA transcripts were TCR beta CDR3 regions. In the first-round RT-PCR of the TCR CDR3, the HTBI primer set was used. Each CDR3 protein is one row after TCRdb ran MiXCR on the multiplex PCR reads. The repertoire has 550,000 to 600,000 distinct CDR3 sequences, more than 13% of them found once; the top ten carry roughly 7%. Germline V gene sequence: CDR1 LGHNA, CDR2 YNFKEQ. This CDR3 is 16 amino acids long. V shed 0 bases and J shed 3 bases, with 14 bases lying between them. What was sequenced was blood. The TCR originated in a woman under 30 with Graves' ophthalmopathy. The chain joins TRBV4-2 to TRBJ1-2, with a weak D call TRBD1 (6 bases). In nucleotides, the CDR3 is TGTGCCAGCAGCCAAGATCCTTTCACAGGGCACTATGGCTACACCTTC. Its translation is CASSQDPFTGHYGYTF.